What follows is one T cell receptor beta chain and its context. Clones were read by immunoSEQ multiplex PCR, and TCRdb kept only the in-frame ones, dropping some. The table has 200,000 to 250,000 clones, approximately 80% seen once. These data belong to a study of blood T cell repertoires in COVID-19. Across the whole study: Samples of COVID-19 (acute and convalescent) were obtained from the United States, Italy and Spain.

After removal of 3 bases from V and 6 bases from J, the junction contained 7 bases not matched to a gene. The length of the CDR3 is 14 residues. Per germline, CDR1 KGHDR and CDR2 SFDVKD. This chain connects TRBV24-1 to TRBJ2-7, with 7 bases lining up with TRBD2. The sequence derives from a man aged 30-40 years with active or convalescent COVID-19. The sequencing sample was made of peripheral blood. DNA for the CDR3: TGTGCCACCAGTGATCCGGGACTACAGGCCGAGCAGTACTTC. This translates into CATSDPGLQAEQYF.